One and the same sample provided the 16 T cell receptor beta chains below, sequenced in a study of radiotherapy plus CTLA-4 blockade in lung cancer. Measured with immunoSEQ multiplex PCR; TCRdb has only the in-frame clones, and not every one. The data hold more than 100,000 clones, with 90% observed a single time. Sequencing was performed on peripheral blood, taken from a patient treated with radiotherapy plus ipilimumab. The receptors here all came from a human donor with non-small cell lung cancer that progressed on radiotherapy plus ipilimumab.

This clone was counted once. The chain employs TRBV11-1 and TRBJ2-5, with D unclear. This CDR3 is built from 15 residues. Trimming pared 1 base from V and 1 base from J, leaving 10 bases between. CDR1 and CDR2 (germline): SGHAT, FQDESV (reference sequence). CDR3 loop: CASSLVGAFQETQYF. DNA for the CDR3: TGTGCCAGCAGCTTAGTTGGAGCCTTCCAAGAGACCCAGTACTTC. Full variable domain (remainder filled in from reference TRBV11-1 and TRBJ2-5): EAEVAQSPRYKITEKSQAVAFWCDPISGHATLYWYRQILGQGPELLVQFQDESVVDDSQLPKDRFSAERLKGVDSTLKIQPAELGDSAMYLCASSLVGAFQETQYFGPGTRLLVL.

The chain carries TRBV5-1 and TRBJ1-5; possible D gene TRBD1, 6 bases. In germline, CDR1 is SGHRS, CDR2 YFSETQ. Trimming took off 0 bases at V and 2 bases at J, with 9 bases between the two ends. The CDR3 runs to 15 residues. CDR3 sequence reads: CASSLGTAGNQPQHF. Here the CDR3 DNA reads TGCGCCAGCAGCTTGGGGACAGCCGGCAATCAGCCCCAGCATTTT.

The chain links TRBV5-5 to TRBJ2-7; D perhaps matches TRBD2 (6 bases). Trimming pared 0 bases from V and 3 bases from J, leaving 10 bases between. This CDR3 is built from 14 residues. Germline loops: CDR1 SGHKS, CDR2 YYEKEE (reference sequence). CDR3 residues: CASSLAGGVYEQYF. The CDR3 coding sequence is TGTGCCAGCAGCTTGGCCGGAGGGGTCTACGAGCAGTACTTC.

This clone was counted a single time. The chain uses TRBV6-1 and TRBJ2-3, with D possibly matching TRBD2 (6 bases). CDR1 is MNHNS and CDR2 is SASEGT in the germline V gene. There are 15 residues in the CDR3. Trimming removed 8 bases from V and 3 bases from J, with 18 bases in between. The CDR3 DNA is TGTGCCAGCCGACCCTTAGCCGGAGGGACAGATACGCAGTATTTT. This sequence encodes CASRPLAGGTDTQYF.

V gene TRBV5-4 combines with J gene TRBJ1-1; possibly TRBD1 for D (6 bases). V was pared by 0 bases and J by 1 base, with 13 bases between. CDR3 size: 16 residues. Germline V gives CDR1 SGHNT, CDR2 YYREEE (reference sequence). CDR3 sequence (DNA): TGTGCCAGCAGCTTGGGCGGAGGGGGGCGGAACACTGAAGCTTTCTTT. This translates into CASSLGGGGRNTEAFF.

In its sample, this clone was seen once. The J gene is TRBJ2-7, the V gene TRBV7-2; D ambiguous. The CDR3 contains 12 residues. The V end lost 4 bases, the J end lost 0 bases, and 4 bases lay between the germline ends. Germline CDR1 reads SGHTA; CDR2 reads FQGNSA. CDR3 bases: TGTGCCAGCAGCTCCTCCTCCTACGAGCAGTACTTC. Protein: CASSSSSYEQYF.

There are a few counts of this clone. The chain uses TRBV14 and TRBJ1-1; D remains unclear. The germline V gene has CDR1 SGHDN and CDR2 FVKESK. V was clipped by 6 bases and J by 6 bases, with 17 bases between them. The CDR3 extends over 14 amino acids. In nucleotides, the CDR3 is TGTGCCAGCAGACATGGACTAATCTTCGCTGAAGCTTTCTTT. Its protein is CASRHGLIFAEAFF.

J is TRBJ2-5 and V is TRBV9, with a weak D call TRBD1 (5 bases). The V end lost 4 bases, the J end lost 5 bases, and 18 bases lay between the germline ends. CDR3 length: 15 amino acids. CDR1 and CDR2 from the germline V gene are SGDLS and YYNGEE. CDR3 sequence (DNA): TGTGCCAGCAGCATGACAGCGCGCCGGGTCGAGACCCAGTACTTC. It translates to CASSMTARRVETQYF.

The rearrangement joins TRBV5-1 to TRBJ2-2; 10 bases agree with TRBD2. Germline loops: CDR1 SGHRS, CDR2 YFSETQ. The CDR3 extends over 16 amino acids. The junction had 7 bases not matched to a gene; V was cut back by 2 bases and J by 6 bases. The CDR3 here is CASSFPSGGLPGELFF. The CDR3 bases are TGCGCCAGCAGCTTTCCTAGCGGGGGCCTGCCCGGGGAGCTGTTTTTT.

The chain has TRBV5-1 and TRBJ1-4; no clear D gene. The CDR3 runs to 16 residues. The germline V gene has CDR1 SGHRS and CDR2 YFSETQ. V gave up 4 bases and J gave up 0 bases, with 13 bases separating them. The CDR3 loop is CASSPGAVATNEKLFF. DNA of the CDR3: TGCGCCAGCAGCCCCGGCGCGGTAGCAACTAATGAAAAACTGTTTTTT. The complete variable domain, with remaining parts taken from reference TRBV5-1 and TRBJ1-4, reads KAGVTQTPRYLIKTRGQQVTLSCSPISGHRSVSWYQQTPGQGLQFLFEYFSETQRNKGNFPGRFSGRQFSNSRSEMNVSTLELGDSALYLCASSPGAVATNEKLFFGSGTQLSVL.

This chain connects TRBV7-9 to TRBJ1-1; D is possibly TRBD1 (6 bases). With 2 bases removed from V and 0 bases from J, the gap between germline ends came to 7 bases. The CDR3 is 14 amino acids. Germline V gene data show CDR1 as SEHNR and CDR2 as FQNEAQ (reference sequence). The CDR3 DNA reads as TGTGCCAGCAGCTTAACAGGGATGAACACTGAAGCTTTCTTT. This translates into CASSLTGMNTEAFF.

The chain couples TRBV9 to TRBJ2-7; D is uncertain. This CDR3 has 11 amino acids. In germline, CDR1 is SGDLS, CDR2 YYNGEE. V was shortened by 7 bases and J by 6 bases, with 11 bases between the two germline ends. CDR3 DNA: TGTGCCAGCCCCGGGCCCTCCGAGCAGTACTTC. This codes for CASPGPSEQYF.

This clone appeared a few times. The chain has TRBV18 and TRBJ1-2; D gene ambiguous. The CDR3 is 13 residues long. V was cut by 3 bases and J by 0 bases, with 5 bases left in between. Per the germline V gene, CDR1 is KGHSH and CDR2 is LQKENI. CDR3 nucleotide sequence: TGTGCCAGCTCACCCACAACTAACTATGGCTACACCTTC. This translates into CASSPTTNYGYTF.

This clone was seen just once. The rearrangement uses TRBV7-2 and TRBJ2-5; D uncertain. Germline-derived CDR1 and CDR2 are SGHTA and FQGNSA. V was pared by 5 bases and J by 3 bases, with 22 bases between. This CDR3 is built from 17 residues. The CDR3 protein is CASSPPPWRRREETQYF. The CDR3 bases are TGTGCCAGCAGCCCCCCCCCTTGGCGGCGAAGGGAAGAGACCCAGTACTTC.

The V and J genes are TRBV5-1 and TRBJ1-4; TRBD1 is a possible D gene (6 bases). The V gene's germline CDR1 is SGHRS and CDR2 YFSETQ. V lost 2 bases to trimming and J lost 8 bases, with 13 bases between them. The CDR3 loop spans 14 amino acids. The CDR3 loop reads CASSFTGLQEKLFF. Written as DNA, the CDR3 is TGCGCCAGCAGCTTCACAGGGTTACAGGAAAAACTGTTTTTT.

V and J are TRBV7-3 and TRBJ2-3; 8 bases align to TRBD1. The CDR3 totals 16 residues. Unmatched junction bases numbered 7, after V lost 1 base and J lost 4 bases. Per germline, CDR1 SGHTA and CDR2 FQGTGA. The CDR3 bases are TGTGCCAGCAGCTTAATATCAGGGGGCGGCGCAGATACGCAGTATTTT. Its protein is CASSLISGGGADTQYF.